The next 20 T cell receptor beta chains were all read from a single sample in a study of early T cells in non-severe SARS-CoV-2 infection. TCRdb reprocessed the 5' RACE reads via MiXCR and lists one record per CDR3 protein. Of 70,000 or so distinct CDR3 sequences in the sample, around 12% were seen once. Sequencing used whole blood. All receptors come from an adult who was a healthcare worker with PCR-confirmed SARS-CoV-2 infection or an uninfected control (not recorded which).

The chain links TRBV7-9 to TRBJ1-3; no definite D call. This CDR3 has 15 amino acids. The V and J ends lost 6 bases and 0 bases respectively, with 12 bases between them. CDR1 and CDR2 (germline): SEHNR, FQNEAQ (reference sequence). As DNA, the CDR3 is TGTGCCAGCAGAGAGGGCCGGACCTCTGGAAACACCATATATTTT. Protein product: CASREGRTSGNTIYF.

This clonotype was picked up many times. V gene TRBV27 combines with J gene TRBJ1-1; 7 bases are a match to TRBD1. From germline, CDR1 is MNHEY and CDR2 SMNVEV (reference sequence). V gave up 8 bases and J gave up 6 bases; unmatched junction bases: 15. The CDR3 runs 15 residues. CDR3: CASWAVGTARPEAFF. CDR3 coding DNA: TGTGCCAGCTGGGCCGTTGGGACAGCCCGTCCTGAAGCTTTCTTT.

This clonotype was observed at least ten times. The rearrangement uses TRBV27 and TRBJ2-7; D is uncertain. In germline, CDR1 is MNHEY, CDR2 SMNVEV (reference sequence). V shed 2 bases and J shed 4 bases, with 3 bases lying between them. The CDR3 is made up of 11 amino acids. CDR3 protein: CASSLGYEQYF. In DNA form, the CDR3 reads TGTGCCAGCAGTTTAGGGTACGAGCAGTACTTC.

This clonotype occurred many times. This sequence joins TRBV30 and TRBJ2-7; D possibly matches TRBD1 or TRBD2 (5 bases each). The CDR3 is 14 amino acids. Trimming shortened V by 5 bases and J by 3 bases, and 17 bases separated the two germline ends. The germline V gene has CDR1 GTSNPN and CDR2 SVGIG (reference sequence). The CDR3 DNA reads TGTGCCTGGGCCCTAGGAGGACACCTCTACGAGCAGTACTTC. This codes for CAWALGGHLYEQYF. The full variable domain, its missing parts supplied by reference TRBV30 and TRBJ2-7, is SQTIHQWPATLVQPVGSPLSLECTVEGTSNPNLYWYRQAAGRGLQLLFYSVGIGQISSEVPQNLSASRPQDRQFILSSKKLLLSDSGFYLCAWALGGHLYEQYFGPGTRLTVT.

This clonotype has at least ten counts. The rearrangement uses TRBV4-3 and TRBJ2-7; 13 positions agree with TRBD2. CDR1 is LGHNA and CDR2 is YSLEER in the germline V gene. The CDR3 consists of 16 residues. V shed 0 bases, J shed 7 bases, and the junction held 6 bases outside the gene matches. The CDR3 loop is CASSQDLRLAGGEQYF. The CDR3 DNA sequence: TGCGCCAGCAGCCAAGATCTGAGACTAGCGGGAGGTGAGCAGTACTTC.

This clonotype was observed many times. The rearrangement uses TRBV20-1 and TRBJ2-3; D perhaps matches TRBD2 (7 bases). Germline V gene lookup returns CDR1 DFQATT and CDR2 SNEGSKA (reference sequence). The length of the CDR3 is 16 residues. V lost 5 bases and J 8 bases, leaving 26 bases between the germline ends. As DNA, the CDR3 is TGCAGTGCTCGGAGCCCCCGGGAATTAGGGGGGGGTACGCAGTATTTT. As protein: CSARSPRELGGGTQYF.

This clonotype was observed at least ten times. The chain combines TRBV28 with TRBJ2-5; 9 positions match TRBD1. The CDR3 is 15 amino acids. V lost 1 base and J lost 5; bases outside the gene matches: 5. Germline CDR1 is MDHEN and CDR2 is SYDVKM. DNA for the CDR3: TGTGCCAGCAGTTTATTTGGACAGGGGTGGGAGACCCAGTACTTC. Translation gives CASSLFGQGWETQYF.

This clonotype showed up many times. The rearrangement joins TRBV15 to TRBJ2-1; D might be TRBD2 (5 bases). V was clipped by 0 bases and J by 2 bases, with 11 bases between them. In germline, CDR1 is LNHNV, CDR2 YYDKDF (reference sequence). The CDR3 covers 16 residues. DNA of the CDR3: TGTGCCACCAGCAGAGATCTGACTAACACCTACAATGAGCAGTTCTTC. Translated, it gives CATSRDLTNTYNEQFF.

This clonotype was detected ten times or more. CDR3 in amino acids: CASSYSEGTAGELFF. CDR3 nucleotides: TGTGCCAGCAGTTACTCAGAGGGTACTGCCGGGGAGCTGTTTTTT. The chain carries TRBV6-2 or TRBV6-3 and TRBJ2-2; maybe TRBD2 (5 bases). Deletions cut 0 bases from V and 6 bases from J, with 11 bases between. The CDR3 has 15 residues. Germline CDR1 is MNHEY and CDR2 is SVGEGT.

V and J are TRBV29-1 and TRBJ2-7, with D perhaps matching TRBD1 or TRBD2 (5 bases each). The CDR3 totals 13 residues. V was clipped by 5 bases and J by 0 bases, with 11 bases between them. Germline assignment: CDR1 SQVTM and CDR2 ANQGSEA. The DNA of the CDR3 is TGCAGCGTTACCGGGACGGTCTCCTACGAGCAGTACTTC. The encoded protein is CSVTGTVSYEQYF.

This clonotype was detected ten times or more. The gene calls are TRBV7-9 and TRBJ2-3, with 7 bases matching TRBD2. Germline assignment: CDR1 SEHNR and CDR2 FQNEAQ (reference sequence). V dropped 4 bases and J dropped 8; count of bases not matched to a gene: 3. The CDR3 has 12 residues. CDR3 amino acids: CASSSPSGTQYF. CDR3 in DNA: TGTGCCAGCAGCTCACCTAGCGGTACGCAGTATTTT.

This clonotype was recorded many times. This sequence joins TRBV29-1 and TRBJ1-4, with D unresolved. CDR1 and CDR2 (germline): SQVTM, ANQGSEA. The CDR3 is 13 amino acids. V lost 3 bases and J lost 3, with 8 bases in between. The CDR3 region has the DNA TGCAGCGTTGAGGCCCCCTCTAATGAAAAACTGTTTTTT. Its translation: CSVEAPSNEKLFF. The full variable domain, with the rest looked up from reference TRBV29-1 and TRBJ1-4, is SAVISQKPSRDICQRGTSLTIQCQVDSQVTMMFWYRQQPGQSLTLIATANQGSEATYESGFVIDKFPISRPNLTFSTLTVSNMSPEDSSIYLCSVEAPSNEKLFFGSGTQLSVL.

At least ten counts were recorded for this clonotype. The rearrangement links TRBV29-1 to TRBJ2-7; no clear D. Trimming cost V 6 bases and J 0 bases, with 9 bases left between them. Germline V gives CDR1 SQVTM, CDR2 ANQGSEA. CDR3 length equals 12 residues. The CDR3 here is CSVAESSYEQYF. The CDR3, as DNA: TGCAGCGTCGCAGAAAGCTCCTACGAGCAGTACTTC.

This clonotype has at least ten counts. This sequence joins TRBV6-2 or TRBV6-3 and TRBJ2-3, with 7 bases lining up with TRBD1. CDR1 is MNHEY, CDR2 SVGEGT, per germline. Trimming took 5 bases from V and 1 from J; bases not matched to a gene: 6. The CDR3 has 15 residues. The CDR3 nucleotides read TGTGCCAGCAGTCGACGACAGGGACGCACAGATACGCAGTATTTT. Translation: CASSRRQGRTDTQYF.

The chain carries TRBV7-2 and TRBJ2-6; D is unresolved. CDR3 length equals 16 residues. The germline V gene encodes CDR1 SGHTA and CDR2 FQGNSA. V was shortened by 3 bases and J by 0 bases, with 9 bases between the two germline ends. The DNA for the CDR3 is TGTGCCAGCAGCTTGTCACAGACCTCTGGGGCCAACGTCCTGACTTTC. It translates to CASSLSQTSGANVLTF.

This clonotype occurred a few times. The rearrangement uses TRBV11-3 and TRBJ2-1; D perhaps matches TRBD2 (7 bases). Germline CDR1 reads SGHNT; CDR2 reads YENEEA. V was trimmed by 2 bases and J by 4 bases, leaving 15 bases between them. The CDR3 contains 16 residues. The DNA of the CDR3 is TGTGCCAGCAGCTTAAGAGGGGGGAGGGATTACAATGAGCAGTTCTTC. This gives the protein CASSLRGGRDYNEQFF.

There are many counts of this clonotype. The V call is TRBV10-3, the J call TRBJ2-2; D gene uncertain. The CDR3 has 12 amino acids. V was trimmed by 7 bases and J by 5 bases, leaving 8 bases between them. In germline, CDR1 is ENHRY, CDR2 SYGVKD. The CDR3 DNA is TGTGCCATCATGTACGAGACCGGGGAGCTGTTTTTT. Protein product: CAIMYETGELFF.

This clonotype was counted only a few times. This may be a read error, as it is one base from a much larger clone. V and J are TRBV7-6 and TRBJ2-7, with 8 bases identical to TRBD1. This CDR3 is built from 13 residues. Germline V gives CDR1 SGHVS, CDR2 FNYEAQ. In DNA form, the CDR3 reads TGTGCCGGCAGCTTAGCGCAGGGGGCAGAGCAGTACTTC. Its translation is CAGSLAQGAEQYF.

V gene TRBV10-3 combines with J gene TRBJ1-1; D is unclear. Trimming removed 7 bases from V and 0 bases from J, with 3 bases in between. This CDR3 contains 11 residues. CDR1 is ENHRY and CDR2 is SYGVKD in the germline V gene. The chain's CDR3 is CAIMVNTEAFF. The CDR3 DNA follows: TGTGCCATCATGGTGAACACTGAAGCTTTCTTT.

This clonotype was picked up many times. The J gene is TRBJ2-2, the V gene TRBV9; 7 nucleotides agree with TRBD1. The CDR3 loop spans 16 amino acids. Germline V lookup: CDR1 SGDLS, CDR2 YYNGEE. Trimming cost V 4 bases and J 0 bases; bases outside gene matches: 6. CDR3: CASSPPGGTNTGELFF. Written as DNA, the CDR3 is TGTGCCAGCAGCCCCCCAGGGGGAACGAACACCGGGGAGCTGTTTTTT.